This entry describes one T cell receptor (beta chain). As yet, its antigen is unknown. Sorted-subset replicate PCRs used roughly 180 ng DNA, 30,000 or so T cell genomes. Original processing notes: Junction-only sequences produced by ImmunoSEQ had no quality scores, so filtering differed. Sequenced by immunoSEQ multiplex PCR; TCRdb stores in-frame clones only, minus some. V and J calls plus clone size are reproduced from that table; the DNA served to infer D and trimming. The sample gives approximately 2,000,000 clones, about 93% of which show up once; less than 2% is in the top ten. These data originate in a study of shared clonotypes between healthy human individuals. The naive CD8 fraction comprised CD45RO-negative cells positively selected for CCR7 and excluded terminally differentiated effector memory CD45RA+ cells. V was clipped by 2 bases and J by 4 bases, with 14 bases between them. This CDR3 comprises 15 residues. Germline V CDR1 and CDR2: WSHSY, SAAADI.

Study conclusions and caveats: Represented diversity, genetic and exposure-history alike, was limited by few donors. Shared across a handful of donors were 4% to 6% of the naive CD4 clonotypes.

This chain uses TRBV10-2 with TRBJ1-2; D remains unclear. This TCR was sampled from a man aged 18-30 years in good health. Some clones in this sample may be carry-over from other donors' samples. Sample: naive CD8+ T cells from PBMCs. CDR3 residues: CASSEAVQVSYGYTF. In nucleotides, the CDR3 is TGCGCCAGCAGTGAGGCGGTCCAGGTTTCCTATGGCTACACCTTC.